This TCR beta chain was captured by sequencing in a study of cytomegalovirus exposure and HLA in healthy donors. General study results and limits: Data from an earlier analysis indicated that most TCR beta V segments were productive either about 87% or about 30% of the time.

Looked up from germline, CDR1 is ENHRY and CDR2 is SYGVKD. V dropped 6 bases and J dropped 1 base, with 12 bases sitting between them. The CDR3 consists of 14 residues. In the PCR, 60 Vbeta and 13 Jbeta primers were used. The data were produced by immunoSEQ multiplex PCR, yet TCRdb's version contains in-frame clones alone and is incomplete. The data contain hundreds of thousands of clones, more than 85% of them singletons. In the case of this clone: Its antigen is as yet unknown.

Sequencing input: PBMCs. The V gene is TRBV10-3, the J gene TRBJ1-2; the D is unclear. This clonotype originated in a woman aged 18-29 years in good health and CMV-seronegative. CDR3 nucleotide sequence: TGTGCCATCAGACCGGGTCCTGTTAACTATGGCTACACCTTC. Its protein is CAIRPGPVNYGYTF.